What follows is one T cell receptor beta chain and its context. Its antigen target is currently unknown. No base quality information exists; no much larger clone differs at one position. The trial excluded patients who had a history of autoimmune disease or were on systemic immunosuppression. In every dose cohort, peripheral blood was drawn for TCR sequencing at baseline, cycle 4 day 1, and cycle 7 day 1. Samples came from an open-label, multicenter, first-in-human phase I dose-escalation trial of ivuxolimab. Adults with locally advanced or metastatic melanoma, renal cell carcinoma, hepatocellular carcinoma or head and neck squamous cell carcinoma were enrolled in the trial. CD4+ and CD8+ T cells were sorted separately from peripheral blood before TCR sequencing. From the cysteine up to the phenylalanine, the CDR3 has a length of 17 residues. CDR3 DNA is the only sequence kept; it has 51 bases, read in frame from the first base. V and J are trimmed by 7 bases and 0 bases, and the gene matches miss 6 bases of the junction. In the germline V gene, CDR1 corresponds to WSHSY and CDR2 to SAAADI.

Genomic DNA was extracted from sorted cells for sequencing of the TCRbeta CDR3 region. The immunoSEQ Assay was used for sequencing of TCRbeta CDR3 regions. TCRdb obtained this table from immuneACCESS and retained in-frame rearrangements with V and J assigned. These tables miss some clones; where compared with another copy, unresolved V genes account for less than half of the shortfall, and the remainder is unexplained. This sample holds over 150,000 clones; approximately 94% were observed only once. Jointly, the top ten make up approximately 0.3% of the sample. The data are from a study of OX40 agonist ivuxolimab in advanced cancers. Background on the whole study: Ivuxolimab was a fully human IgG2 agonistic monoclonal antibody targeting the costimulatory receptor OX40 (CD134). Intravenous ivuxolimab was administered to patients every 2 weeks at six dose levels: 0.01, 0.1, 0.3, 1.5, 3 and 10 mg/kg. Among the 52 dose-escalation patients, 19 had hepatocellular carcinoma, around 15 melanoma, 9 renal cell carcinoma and 9 head and neck cancer. In the dose-escalation cohort, 82.7% of patients were male, and the mean age was approximately 60 years, with a range of about 20 to 90. Patients were allowed to have had prior anti-PD-1, anti-PD-L1 or anti-CTLA-4 therapy, and 40% to 45% of the dose-escalation patients had previously received checkpoint inhibitors. Partial responses occurred in three dose-escalation patients: two with cutaneous melanoma and one with hepatocellular carcinoma. The point of sequencing TCRbeta in the periphery was to test whether ivuxolimab changed TCR sequence diversity and drove clonal T-cell expansion. The paper reports the monotherapy dose-escalation portion (N of about 52 patients) of the phase I ivuxolimab trial.

Summary of the overall study and its limitations: Clonal expansion of both CD4+ and CD8+ blood T cells was observed from baseline to week 6 at doses 0.1 to 3.0 mg/kg. Low levels of normalized T-cell clonal expansion were also shown by some nonresponding patients. In the 0.1-3.0 mg/kg groups, partial responders had among the lowest normalized peripheral clonal expansion, particularly in CD8+ T cells. The antigen specificity of the clonally expanded peripheral T cells was not determined. After ivuxolimab, more expanded clones were found on average in CD8+ T cells than in CD4+ T cells.

Here the sequenced sample was CD4+ or CD8+ T cells sorted from blood, taken in a trial of the OX40 agonist ivuxolimab. The TCR originated in an adult with an advanced solid tumor such as melanoma, head and neck, liver or kidney cancer. The V and J segments used are TRBV10-2 and TRBJ2-7, with 16 central nucleotides matching TRBD2. Here is the DNA: TGCGCCAGCAACCCCGGGACTAGCGGGAGGGCCTCCTACGAGCAGTACTTC. Its translation is CASNPGTSGRASYEQYF.